This T cell receptor beta chain was identified during a study of T cell repertoires in cytomegalovirus infection. Study-wide background: TCR beta signatures that were public indicated CMV infection and matching HLA type. Findings and limits, study-wide: HLA-C-restricted CMV clonotypes gave the most frequent clonotype in two of eight donors. The cumulative frequency of public TCR beta families distinguished individuals who carried CMV together with the relevant HLA.

TCRdb fed the reads into MiXCR, producing one record per CDR3 protein. In the table there are 350,000 to 500,000 distinct CDR3 sequences, approximately 31% of which are singletons. The CDR3 is 13 residues long. V lost 5 bases and J lost 1, with 11 bases in between. CDR1 is SQVTM, CDR2 ANQGSEA, per germline. For this clonotype: The antigen is unknown.

The rearrangement joins TRBV29-1 to TRBJ1-1, with D maybe TRBD1 (5 bases). The sequenced sample was PBMCs. The receptor comes from a human donor in good health (CMV status not recorded). Some clones in this sample may be carry-over from other donors' samples. In nucleotides, the CDR3 is TGCAGCGTTCAAGCAGGGACGAACACTGAAGCTTTCTTT. Protein product: CSVQAGTNTEAFF.